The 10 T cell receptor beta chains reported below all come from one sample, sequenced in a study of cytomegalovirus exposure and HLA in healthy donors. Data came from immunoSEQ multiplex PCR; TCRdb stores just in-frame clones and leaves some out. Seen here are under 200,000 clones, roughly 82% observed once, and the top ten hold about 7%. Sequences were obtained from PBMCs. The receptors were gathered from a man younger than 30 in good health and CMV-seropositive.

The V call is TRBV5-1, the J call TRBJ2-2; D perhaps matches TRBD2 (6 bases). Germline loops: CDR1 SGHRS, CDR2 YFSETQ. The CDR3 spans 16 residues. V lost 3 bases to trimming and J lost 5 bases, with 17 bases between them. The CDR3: CASSWGPAGNTGELFF. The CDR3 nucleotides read TGCGCCAGCAGCTGGGGCCCGGCGGGAAATACCGGGGAGCTGTTTTTT.

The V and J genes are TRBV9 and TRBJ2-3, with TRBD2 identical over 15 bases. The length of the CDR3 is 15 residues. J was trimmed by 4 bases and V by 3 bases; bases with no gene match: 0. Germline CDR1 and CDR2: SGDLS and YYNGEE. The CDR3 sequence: CASSGTSGRADTQYF. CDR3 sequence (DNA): TGTGCCAGCAGCGGGACTAGCGGGAGGGCAGATACGCAGTATTTT. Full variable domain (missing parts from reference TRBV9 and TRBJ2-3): DSGVTQTPKHLITATGQRVTLRCSPRSGDLSVYWYQQSLDQGLQFLIQYYNGEERAKGNILERFSAQQFPDLHSELNLSSLELGDSALYFCASSGTSGRADTQYFGPGTRLTVL.

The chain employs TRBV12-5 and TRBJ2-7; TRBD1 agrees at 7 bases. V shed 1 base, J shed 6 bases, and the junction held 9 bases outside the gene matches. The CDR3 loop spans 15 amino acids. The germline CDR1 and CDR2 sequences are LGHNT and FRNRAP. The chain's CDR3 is CASGLATTGYREQYF. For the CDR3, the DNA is TGTGCTAGTGGTTTGGCCACGACAGGGTACCGCGAGCAGTACTTC. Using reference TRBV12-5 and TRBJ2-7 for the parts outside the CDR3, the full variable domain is DARVTQTPRHKVTEMGQEVTMRCQPILGHNTVFWYRQTMMQGLELLAYFRNRAPLDDSGMPKDRFSAEMPDATLATLKIQPSEPRDSAVYFCASGLATTGYREQYFGPGTRLTVT.

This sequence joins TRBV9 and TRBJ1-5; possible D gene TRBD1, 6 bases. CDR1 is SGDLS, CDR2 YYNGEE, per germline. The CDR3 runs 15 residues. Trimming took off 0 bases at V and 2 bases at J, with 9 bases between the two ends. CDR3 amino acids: CASSVGGGGNQPQHF. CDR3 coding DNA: TGTGCCAGCAGCGTAGGAGGGGGGGGCAATCAGCCCCAGCATTTT.

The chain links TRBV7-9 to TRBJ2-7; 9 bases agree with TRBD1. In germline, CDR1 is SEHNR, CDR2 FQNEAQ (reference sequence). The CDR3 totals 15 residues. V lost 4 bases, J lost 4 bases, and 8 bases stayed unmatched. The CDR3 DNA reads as TGTGCCAGCAGCTCCCGGGACAGGGTAAGGTACGAGCAGTACTTC. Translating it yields CASSSRDRVRYEQYF.

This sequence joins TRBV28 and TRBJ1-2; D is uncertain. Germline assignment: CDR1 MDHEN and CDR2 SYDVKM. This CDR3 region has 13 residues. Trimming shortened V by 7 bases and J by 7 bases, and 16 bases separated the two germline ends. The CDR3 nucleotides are TGTGCCAGCACTCCCCAGAGGTTAGGTGGCTACACCTTC. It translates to CASTPQRLGGYTF.

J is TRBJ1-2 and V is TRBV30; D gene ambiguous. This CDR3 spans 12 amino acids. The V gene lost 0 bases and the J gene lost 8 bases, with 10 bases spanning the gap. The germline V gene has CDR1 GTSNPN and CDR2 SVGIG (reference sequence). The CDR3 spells CAWSVRMEGYTF. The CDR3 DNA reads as TGTGCCTGGAGTGTACGAATGGAGGGCTACACCTTC. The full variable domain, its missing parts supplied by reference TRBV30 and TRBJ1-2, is SQTIHQWPATLVQPVGSPLSLECTVEGTSNPNLYWYRQAAGRGLQLLFYSVGIGQISSEVPQNLSASRPQDRQFILSSKKLLLSDSGFYLCAWSVRMEGYTFGSGTRLTVV.

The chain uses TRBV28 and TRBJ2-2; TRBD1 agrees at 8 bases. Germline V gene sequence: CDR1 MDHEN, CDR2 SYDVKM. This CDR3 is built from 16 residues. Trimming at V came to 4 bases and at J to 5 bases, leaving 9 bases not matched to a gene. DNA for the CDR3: TGTGCCAGCAGTTACGGGACAGGTTTAATTACCGGGGAGCTGTTTTTT. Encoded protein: CASSYGTGLITGELFF. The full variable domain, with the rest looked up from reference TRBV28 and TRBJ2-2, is DVKVTQSSRYLVKRTGEKVFLECVQDMDHENMFWYRQDPGLGLRLIYFSYDVKMKEKGDIPEGYSVSREKKERFSLILESASTNQTSMYLCASSYGTGLITGELFFGEGSRLTVL.

CDR3 sequence: CASSPVLAGALYEQYF. CDR3 nucleotide sequence: TGTGCCAGCAGCCCAGTACTAGCGGGGGCGTTGTACGAGCAGTACTTC. This chain uses TRBV11-1 with TRBJ2-7; 11 nucleotides align to TRBD2. Germline CDR1 SGHAT, CDR2 FQDESV (reference sequence). This CDR3 spans 16 amino acids. Trimming cost V 5 bases and J 4 bases; bases outside gene matches: 10.

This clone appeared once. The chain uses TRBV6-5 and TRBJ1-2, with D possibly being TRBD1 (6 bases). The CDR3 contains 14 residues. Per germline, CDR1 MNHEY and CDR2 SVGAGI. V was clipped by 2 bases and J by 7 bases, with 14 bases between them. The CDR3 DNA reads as TGTGCCAGCAGTTACGGGGGGGCGTCTGCTGGCTACACCTTC. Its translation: CASSYGGASAGYTF.